This T cell receptor beta chain was identified during a study of identical twins. Findings and limits, study-wide: Whereas memory repertoires showed no such difference, abundant cord blood beta clonotypes carried fewer insertions.

CDR1 and CDR2 from the germline V gene are SGHNT and YENEEA. The CDR3 length is 18 residues. The V end lost 1 base, the J end lost 5 bases, and 24 bases lay between the germline ends. As regards this clonotype: The antigen is undetermined.

MiXCR was run by TCRdb on the 5' RACE reads, yielding one entry per CDR3 protein. The profile shows 570,000 or so distinct CDR3 sequences, 9.5% to 10% of them singletons. This sample was also put to use in a study of yellow fever vaccine responses in identical twins.

The sequence derives from a woman under 30 in good health. The rearrangement joins TRBV11-3 to TRBJ2-7; D is perhaps TRBD2 (6 bases). Sequenced material: PBMCs. Written as DNA, the CDR3 is TGTGCCAGCAGCTTAGTCGGCACGGATGGGTCAGCGGGTGACGAGCAGTACTTC. As protein: CASSLVGTDGSAGDEQYF.